This TCR beta chain emerged from a study of memory CD4+ T cells and cytomegalovirus serostatus (dated by TCRdb to about 2019). Background for the entire study: The cohort included roughly 35 healthy adults from Belgium, of whom 9 were CMV seropositive and about 24 were CMV seronegative. To replicate a published TCR-based CMV serostatus classifier, the researchers sequenced the CD4+ memory TCRbeta repertoires of a Belgian cohort whose cytomegalovirus serostatus was known.

Comment on this clone: There is no known antigen for this receptor. Base qualities are not recorded, but no much larger clone differs from it by a single base.

What the study reported, not specific to this receptor: Unlike the original study, which covered naive and memory CD4+ and CD8+ populations, the Belgian study sequenced only CD4+CD45RO+ memory cells. For predicting CMV serostatus, the median bootstrapped AUC was 0.95 using the original framework and about 0.89 using a US-trained random forest. Among the 150 to 200 previously reported CMV-associated TCRbeta sequences, 60 to 85 showed up in the CD4+ memory repertoires, with each one found in between one and five individuals. The results were interpreted as suggesting that the CMV-associated TCR signature is mostly present in the CD4+ memory repertoire. A median bootstrapped AUC of almost 0.96 with a 95% CI of 0.76-1.00 was achieved on the Belgian cohort by the original-framework classifier.

Single viable CD3+CD4+CD8-CD45RO+ cells were sorted as memory CD4+ T cells on a FACSAria II. To determine CMV serostatus, a Roche Elecsys assay was used that detects serum IgG against CMV pp150, pp28, p38 and p52. After thawing, total CD4+ T cells were enriched by positive selection with CD4 magnetic microbeads. The samples came from a different study that was designed specifically to examine the CD4+ T cell memory repertoire. Peripheral blood mononuclear cells were isolated and cryopreserved according to standard operating procedures, and serum was kept at -80 degrees C. CD3-PerCP (BW264/56), CD4-APC (RPA-T4), CD45RO-PE (UCHT1) and CD8-Pacific Orange (3B5) antibodies were used for staining, and non-viable cells were excluded with Sytox blue. The Quick-DNA Microprep Kit was used to extract genomic DNA from the sorted cells. Amplification of TCRbeta DNA was done with the immunoSEQ hsTCRbeta kit, following the protocol from the manufacturer. An Illumina MiSeq instrument was used to sequence the TCRbeta libraries. On the authors' methods: Once out-of-frame sequences had been removed, approximately 2,000,000 distinct TCRbeta sequences were left, which works out to an average of approximately 61,000 per individual. Each individual was scored according to the count of fewer than 200 previously reported CMV-associated TCRbeta sequences and the total productive distinct TCRbeta count. A beta-binomial model was reimplemented in Python, and scikit-learn random forests with default parameters were trained on US cohort data. On the Belgian cohort, classifier performance was reported as the median AUC, along with percentile confidence intervals, across 10,000 bootstrap iterations. TCRdb retrieved this table from immuneACCESS and kept in-frame rearrangements only. Not all clones are present; in checked studies, unresolved V genes account for under half, and no reason is known for the remainder. V and J calls and clone size are those listed in that table; D and trimming were worked out from the DNA. Within this sample are tens of thousands of clones, with roughly 84% of them counted one time only. The ten most abundant clones make up roughly 0.5% of the sample.

The sequence came from an adult in good health and CMV-seronegative. Some clones in this sample may be carry-over from other donors' samples. The sequenced sample consisted of memory CD4+ T cells from blood.

The CDR3 region reads CASCGGPPNTEAFF. The bases read TGTGCCAGCTGTGGGGGGCCACCGAACACTGAAGCTTTCTTT. Recombination connected TRBV18 to TRBJ1-1; possibly the D gene is TRBD1, per 6 matching bases. The germline ends are 13 bases apart after V is trimmed by 7 bases and J by 1 base. CDR1 and CDR2 (KGHSH, LQKENI) derive from the germline V gene. Including the terminal cysteine and phenylalanine, the CDR3 comprises 14 residues. Left in the record is the CDR3 DNA by itself, 42 bases read in frame from the first base.